A selection of T cell receptor beta chains follows, all from one sample in a study of T cell repertoires in cytomegalovirus infection. TCRdb ran MiXCR on the reads and lists one entry per CDR3 protein. The data contain more than 150,000 distinct CDR3 sequences, roughly a sixth of them singletons. The sample was CD8+ T cells from PBMCs. Source of these receptors: a human donor in good health (CMV status not recorded). Some clones in this sample may be carry-over from other donors' samples. Both conserved end residues are part of each CDR3. A D gene is named only where the DNA matches it firmly. Some rows mark clone size as missing; the rest say once, few, many or name a class of expanded clone.

v_gene	d_gene	j_gene	abundance	CDR3nt	CDR3aa
TRBV2	TRBD1	TRBJ1-3	few	TGTGCCGCGGTAACTGGACAGGGCATCGGAAACACCATATATTTT	CAAVTGQGIGNTIYF
TRBV9	TRBD1	TRBJ1-2	-	TGTGCCAGCAGCGTGAGTAGGGACAGGCTTCTCTTC	CASSVSRDRLLF
TRBV20-1	-	TRBJ2-7	-	TGCAGCCTGGGACGGACGTTGCGGGGATCCTACGAGCAGTACTTC	CSLGRTLRGSYEQYF
TRBV12-5	-	TRBJ1-1	few	TGTGCTAGTGGTTTATCCCTGACTGAAGCTTTCTTT	CASGLSLTEAFF
TRBV7-8	TRBD2	TRBJ2-7	few	TGTGCCAGCAGCTTAGCGCTAATTGGGCGGGAGTTCTCCTACGAGCAGTACTTC	CASSLALIGREFSYEQYF
TRBV7-9	TRBD2	TRBJ2-1	few	TGTGCCAGCATTCCGGGGGGGTACTCCTACAATGAGCAGTTCTTC	CASIPGGYSYNEQFF
TRBV28	-	TRBJ2-2	many	TGTGCCAGCAGTTTATACCCCGACGGCGAACCCGGGGAGCTGTTTTTT	CASSLYPDGEPGELFF
TRBV29-1	-	TRBJ2-2	-	TGCAGCGTTGTGGAGGGGCACACCGGGGAGCTGTTTTTT	CSVVEGHTGELFF
TRBV28	-	TRBJ1-1	-	TGTGCCAGCAGTTTGAGCGGGATAACTGAAGCTTTCTTT	CASSLSGITEAFF
TRBV7-3	-	TRBJ1-1	many	TGTGCCAGCAGCTCCGGGGGTGGGCCGGCTTTCTTT	CASSSGGGPAFF
TRBV7-8	TRBD2	TRBJ2-7	few	TGTGCCAGCAGCCCTAGCGGCAAACAAAGCCTCTACGAGCAGTACTTC	CASSPSGKQSLYEQYF
TRBV7-2	-	TRBJ2-5	few	TGTGCCAGCAGCTTAGCAAACAGGGCAGAGACCCAGTACTTC	CASSLANRAETQYF
TRBV27	-	TRBJ1-1	-	TGTGCCAGCACCCTGGACCGGGCATCGAACACTGAAGCTTTCTTT	CASTLDRASNTEAFF
TRBV29-1	-	TRBJ2-5	-	TGCAGCGTTTCGTCAGTTTCAGAGACCCAGTACTTC	CSVSSVSETQYF